A selection of T cell receptor beta chains follows, all from one sample in a study of T cell repertoires in cytomegalovirus infection. TCRdb re-called the reads through MiXCR, storing one row per CDR3 protein. The profile shows under 250,000 distinct CDR3 sequences, approximately 13% of them singletons. Source material: PBMCs. The receptors originated from a human donor in good health (CMV status not recorded). Some clones in this sample may be carry-over from other donors' samples. Each CDR3 is given with its conserved first and last residue. The D gene is left open where the match is weak. Expanded clones get a size class; other rows say once, few or many, or leave the size out.

d_call: -
j_call: TRBJ1-5
v_call: TRBV19
clone_size: -
cdr3_aa: CASSGYREDQPQHF
cdr3_nt: TGTGCCAGTAGTGGATACAGGGAAGATCAGCCCCAGCATTTT

d_call: -
j_call: TRBJ2-1
v_call: TRBV5-1
clone_size: few
cdr3_aa: CASSPQGTDENEQFF
cdr3_nt: TGCGCCAGCAGCCCGCAAGGGACCGACGAGAATGAGCAGTTCTTC

d_call: TRBD2
j_call: TRBJ2-3
v_call: TRBV28
clone_size: many
cdr3_aa: CASSPPIGLAGSTDTQYF
cdr3_nt: TGTGCCAGCAGTCCCCCAATAGGGCTAGCGGGGAGCACAGATACGCAGTATTTT

d_call: -
j_call: TRBJ1-4
v_call: TRBV19
clone_size: many
cdr3_aa: CASNGGSGEKLFF
cdr3_nt: TGTGCCAGTAACGGGGGTTCTGGTGAAAAACTGTTTTTT

d_call: -
j_call: TRBJ2-6
v_call: TRBV6-2/TRBV6-3
clone_size: -
cdr3_aa: CASRTPSGANVLTF
cdr3_nt: TGTGCCAGCAGGACCCCCTCCGGGGCCAACGTCCTGACTTTC

d_call: -
j_call: TRBJ1-5
v_call: TRBV12-3/TRBV12-4
clone_size: few
cdr3_aa: CASSFGGQPQHF
cdr3_nt: TGTGCCAGCAGTTTTGGGGGACAGCCCCAGCATTTT

d_call: TRBD2
j_call: TRBJ2-7
v_call: TRBV11-2
clone_size: many
cdr3_aa: CASSPGLAGGPNF
cdr3_nt: TGTGCCAGCAGCCCCGGACTAGCGGGGGGGCCGAACTTC

d_call: -
j_call: TRBJ1-6
v_call: TRBV7-2
clone_size: many
cdr3_aa: CASSFIPEDSPLHF
cdr3_nt: TGTGCCAGCAGCTTCATCCCAGAAGACTCACCCCTCCACTTT

d_call: -
j_call: TRBJ1-4
v_call: TRBV6-8
clone_size: -
cdr3_aa: CASSYFGGEKLFF
cdr3_nt: TGTGCCAGCAGTTACTTTGGGGGGGAAAAACTGTTTTTT

d_call: -
j_call: TRBJ1-2
v_call: TRBV2
clone_size: -
cdr3_aa: CASSYREGRGGYTF
cdr3_nt: TGTGCCAGCTCCTACCGAGAGGGAAGAGGTGGCTACACCTTC

d_call: -
j_call: TRBJ2-7
v_call: TRBV20-1
clone_size: few
cdr3_aa: CSATGLSHEQYF
cdr3_nt: TGCAGTGCTACAGGACTGTCGCACGAGCAGTACTTC

d_call: TRBD1
j_call: TRBJ1-3
v_call: TRBV7-2
clone_size: many
cdr3_aa: CASRRDRGSANTIYF
cdr3_nt: TGTGCCAGCAGGCGAGACAGGGGGTCCGCCAACACCATATATTTT

d_call: -
j_call: TRBJ1-6
v_call: TRBV19
clone_size: few
cdr3_aa: CASSMRRADPLHF
cdr3_nt: TGTGCCAGTAGTATGAGGCGGGCAGACCCCCTCCACTTT

d_call: TRBD2
j_call: TRBJ2-4
v_call: TRBV7-8
clone_size: few
cdr3_aa: CASSKTRGGNIQYF
cdr3_nt: TGTGCCAGCAGCAAGACCCGGGGGGGGAACATTCAGTACTTC

d_call: -
j_call: TRBJ1-2
v_call: TRBV6-4
clone_size: few
cdr3_aa: CASSGVLRDYGYTF
cdr3_nt: TGTGCCAGCAGCGGAGTATTGCGCGACTATGGCTACACCTTC

d_call: -
j_call: TRBJ2-4
v_call: TRBV5-6
clone_size: many
cdr3_aa: CASSLVRTGNIQYF
cdr3_nt: TGTGCCAGCAGCTTGGTGAGGACGGGGAACATTCAGTACTTC

d_call: TRBD2
j_call: TRBJ2-1
v_call: TRBV20-1
clone_size: few
cdr3_aa: CSANEREGRYNEQFF
cdr3_nt: TGCAGTGCTAATGAGCGGGAGGGCCGGTACAATGAGCAGTTCTTC

d_call: -
j_call: TRBJ2-3
v_call: TRBV6-1
clone_size: many
cdr3_aa: CASSEAWDTQYF
cdr3_nt: TGTGCCAGCAGTGAAGCGTGGGATACGCAGTATTTT

d_call: TRBD2
j_call: TRBJ2-5
v_call: TRBV6-5
clone_size: -
cdr3_aa: CASSYLGRRGGQETQYF
cdr3_nt: TGTGCCAGCAGTTACCTGGGGAGGCGGGGGGGACAAGAGACCCAGTACTTC

d_call: TRBD2
j_call: TRBJ2-3
v_call: TRBV6-5
clone_size: many
cdr3_aa: CASSPLSGGTQYF
cdr3_nt: TGTGCCAGCAGTCCCCTAAGCGGGGGTACGCAGTATTTT

d_call: TRBD2
j_call: TRBJ2-7
v_call: TRBV7-2
clone_size: many
cdr3_aa: CASSLSGGPEEQYF
cdr3_nt: TGTGCCAGCAGCTTGTCGGGGGGGCCTGAAGAGCAGTACTTC

d_call: -
j_call: TRBJ1-1
v_call: TRBV5-1
clone_size: -
cdr3_aa: CASSLQGRRSEAVF
cdr3_nt: TGCGCCAGCAGCTTGCAAGGGAGGAGGTCTGAAGCTGTCTTT

d_call: -
j_call: TRBJ2-1
v_call: TRBV7-2
clone_size: many
cdr3_aa: CASNHQGYEQFF
cdr3_nt: TGTGCCAGCAACCACCAGGGGTATGAGCAGTTCTTC

d_call: -
j_call: TRBJ2-3
v_call: TRBV7-2
clone_size: many
cdr3_aa: CASSFGGEDTQYF
cdr3_nt: TGTGCCAGCAGCTTCGGGGGCGAAGATACGCAGTATTTT

d_call: -
j_call: TRBJ1-6
v_call: TRBV7-2
clone_size: many
cdr3_aa: CASSFSLYNSPLHF
cdr3_nt: TGTGCCAGCAGCTTCAGCCTCTATAATTCACCCCTCCACTTT

d_call: TRBD1
j_call: TRBJ2-3
v_call: TRBV28
clone_size: -
cdr3_aa: CASSFGQGTSTDTQYF
cdr3_nt: TGTGCCAGCAGTTTTGGACAGGGAACTAGCACAGATACGCAGTATTTT

d_call: -
j_call: TRBJ2-2
v_call: TRBV5-4
clone_size: many
cdr3_aa: CASSLGKGNTGELFF
cdr3_nt: TGTGCCAGCAGCTTGGGGAAGGGGAACACCGGGGAGCTGTTTTTT

d_call: -
j_call: TRBJ2-3
v_call: TRBV24-1
clone_size: -
cdr3_aa: CATSDGTDTQYF
cdr3_nt: TGTGCCACCAGTGATGGCACAGATACGCAGTATTTT

d_call: TRBD1
j_call: TRBJ2-3
v_call: TRBV7-2
clone_size: many
cdr3_aa: CASSLAGQGTDTQYF
cdr3_nt: TGTGCCAGCAGCTTAGCGGGACAGGGCACAGATACGCAGTATTTT

d_call: -
j_call: TRBJ1-6
v_call: TRBV14
clone_size: few
cdr3_aa: CASSQRAGNSPLHF
cdr3_nt: TGTGCCAGCAGCCAGAGGGCAGGGAATTCACCCCTCCACTTT

d_call: TRBD2
j_call: TRBJ2-1
v_call: TRBV7-7
clone_size: many
cdr3_aa: CASSSRLAQQFF
cdr3_nt: TGTGCCAGCAGCTCCAGACTAGCCCAGCAGTTCTTC

d_call: -
j_call: TRBJ2-1
v_call: TRBV6-2/TRBV6-3
clone_size: many
cdr3_aa: CASSYSVAALGEQFF
cdr3_nt: TGTGCCAGCAGTTACTCCGTAGCGGCCTTGGGTGAGCAGTTCTTC

d_call: -
j_call: TRBJ2-3
v_call: TRBV2
clone_size: -
cdr3_aa: CASKRSGGTSTDTQYF
cdr3_nt: TGTGCCAGCAAAAGATCGGGCGGTACAAGCACAGATACGCAGTATTTT

d_call: -
j_call: TRBJ2-5
v_call: TRBV7-2
clone_size: many
cdr3_aa: CASSSTTGRETQYF
cdr3_nt: TGTGCCAGCAGCTCAACAACAGGGCGAGAGACCCAGTACTTC

d_call: TRBD1
j_call: TRBJ2-7
v_call: TRBV28
clone_size: once
cdr3_aa: CASSLGTVYEQYF
cdr3_nt: TGTGCCAGCAGTTTAGGGACAGTCTACGAGCAGTACTTC

d_call: TRBD1
j_call: TRBJ2-1
v_call: TRBV7-3
clone_size: -
cdr3_aa: CASSLRQGASEQFF
cdr3_nt: TGTGCCAGCAGCTTAAGACAGGGGGCAAGTGAGCAGTTCTTC

d_call: TRBD2
j_call: TRBJ2-7
v_call: TRBV7-2
clone_size: many
cdr3_aa: CASTAGVVPYEQYF
cdr3_nt: TGTGCCAGCACCGCGGGAGTGGTCCCCTACGAGCAGTACTTC

d_call: TRBD2
j_call: TRBJ2-1
v_call: TRBV6-2/TRBV6-3
clone_size: many
cdr3_aa: CASCLKGLAGASEQFF
cdr3_nt: TGTGCCAGCTGCCTAAAAGGGTTAGCGGGAGCTAGTGAGCAGTTCTTC

d_call: TRBD2
j_call: TRBJ2-3
v_call: TRBV10-3
clone_size: -
cdr3_aa: CAISEGLADTDTQYF
cdr3_nt: TGTGCCATCAGTGAGGGACTAGCGGACACAGATACGCAGTATTTT

d_call: -
j_call: TRBJ1-1
v_call: TRBV7-4
clone_size: -
cdr3_aa: CASSLSGGVSEAFF
cdr3_nt: TGTGCCAGCAGCTTATCCGGCGGGGTTTCGGAAGCTTTCTTT

d_call: -
j_call: TRBJ2-5
v_call: TRBV4-2
clone_size: few
cdr3_aa: CASSQDLDSQETQYF
cdr3_nt: TGTGCCAGCAGCCAAGATCTGGACTCACAAGAGACCCAGTACTTC

d_call: -
j_call: TRBJ2-3
v_call: TRBV28
clone_size: many
cdr3_aa: CASSHDDSLKDTQYF
cdr3_nt: TGTGCCAGCAGCCATGATGACAGCCTGAAGGATACGCAGTATTTT

d_call: -
j_call: TRBJ2-3
v_call: TRBV28
clone_size: many
cdr3_aa: CASSFLGFTDTQYF
cdr3_nt: TGTGCCAGCAGTTTTCTCGGGTTCACAGATACGCAGTATTTT